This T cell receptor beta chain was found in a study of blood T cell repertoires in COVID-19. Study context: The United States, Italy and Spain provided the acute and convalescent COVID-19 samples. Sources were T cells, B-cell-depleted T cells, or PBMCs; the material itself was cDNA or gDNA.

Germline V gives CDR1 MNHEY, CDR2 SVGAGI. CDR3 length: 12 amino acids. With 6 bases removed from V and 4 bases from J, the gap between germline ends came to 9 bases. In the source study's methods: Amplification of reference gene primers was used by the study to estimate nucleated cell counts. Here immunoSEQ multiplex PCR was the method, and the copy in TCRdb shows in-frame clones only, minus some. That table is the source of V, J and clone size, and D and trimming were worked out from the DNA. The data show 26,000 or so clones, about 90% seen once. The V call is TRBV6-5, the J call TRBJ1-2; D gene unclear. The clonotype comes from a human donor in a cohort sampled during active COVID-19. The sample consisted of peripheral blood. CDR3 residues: CASSGEGYGYTF. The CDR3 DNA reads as TGTGCCAGCAGCGGAGAAGGCTATGGCTACACCTTC.